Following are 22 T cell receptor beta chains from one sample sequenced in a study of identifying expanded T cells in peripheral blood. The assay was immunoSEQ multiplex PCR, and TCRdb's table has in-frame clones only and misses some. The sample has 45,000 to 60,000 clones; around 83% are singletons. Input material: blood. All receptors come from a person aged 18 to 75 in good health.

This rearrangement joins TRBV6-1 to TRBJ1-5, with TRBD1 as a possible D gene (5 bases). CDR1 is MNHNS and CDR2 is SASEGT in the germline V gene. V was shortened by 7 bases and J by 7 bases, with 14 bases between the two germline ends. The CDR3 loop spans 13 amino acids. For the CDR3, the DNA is TGTGCCAGCAAGGGGCAGGGTTTCCAGCCCCAGCATTTT. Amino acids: CASKGQGFQPQHF.

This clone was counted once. DNA for the CDR3: TGCGCCAGCAGTGAGGGACAGGGGAAGAACACTGAAGCTTTCTTT. It codes for CASSEGQGKNTEAFF. The chain couples TRBV10-2 to TRBJ1-1; 9 positions agree with TRBD1. The CDR3 has 15 amino acids. The germline V gene has CDR1 WSHSY and CDR2 SAAADI. The J segment lost 1 base and the V segment lost 2 bases, leaving 2 bases of the junction unmatched.

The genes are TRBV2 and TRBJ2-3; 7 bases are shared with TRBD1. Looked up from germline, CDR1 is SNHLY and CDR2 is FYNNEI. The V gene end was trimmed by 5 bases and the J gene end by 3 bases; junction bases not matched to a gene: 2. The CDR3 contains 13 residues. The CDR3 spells CASSRQGTDTQYF. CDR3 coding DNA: TGTGCCAGCAGTAGACAGGGAACAGATACGCAGTATTTT. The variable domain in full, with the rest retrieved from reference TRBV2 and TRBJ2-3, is EPEVTQTPSHQVTQMGQEVILRCVPISNHLYFYWYRQILGQKVEFLVSFYNNEISEKSEIFDDQFSVERPDGSNFTLKIRSTKLEDSAMYFCASSRQGTDTQYFGPGTRLTVL.

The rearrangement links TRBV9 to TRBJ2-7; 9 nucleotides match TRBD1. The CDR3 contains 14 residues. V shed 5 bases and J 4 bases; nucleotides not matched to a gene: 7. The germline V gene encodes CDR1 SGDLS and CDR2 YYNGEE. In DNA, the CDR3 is TGTGCCAGCAGTCCTACGGGACAGGGTTACGAGCAGTACTTC. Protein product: CASSPTGQGYEQYF.

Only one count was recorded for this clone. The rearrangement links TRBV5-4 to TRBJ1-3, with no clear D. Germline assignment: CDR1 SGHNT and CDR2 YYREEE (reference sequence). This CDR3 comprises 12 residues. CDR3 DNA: TGTGCGGGAGGTGACTCTGGAAACACCATATATTTT. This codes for CAGGDSGNTIYF.

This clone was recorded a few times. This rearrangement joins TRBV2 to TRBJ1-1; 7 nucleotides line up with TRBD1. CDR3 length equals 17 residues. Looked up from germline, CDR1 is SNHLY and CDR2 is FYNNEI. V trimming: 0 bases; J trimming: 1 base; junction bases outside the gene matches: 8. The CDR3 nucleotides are TGTGCCAGCAGTGAAGCGCTATTTGGACAGGAGAACACTGAAGCTTTCTTT. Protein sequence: CASSEALFGQENTEAFF.

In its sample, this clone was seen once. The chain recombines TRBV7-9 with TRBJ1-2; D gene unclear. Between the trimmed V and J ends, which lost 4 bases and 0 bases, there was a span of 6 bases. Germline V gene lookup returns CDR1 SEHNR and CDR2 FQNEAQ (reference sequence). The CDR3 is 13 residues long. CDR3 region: CASSSGPNYGYTF. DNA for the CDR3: TGTGCCAGCAGCTCCGGACCTAACTATGGCTACACCTTC.

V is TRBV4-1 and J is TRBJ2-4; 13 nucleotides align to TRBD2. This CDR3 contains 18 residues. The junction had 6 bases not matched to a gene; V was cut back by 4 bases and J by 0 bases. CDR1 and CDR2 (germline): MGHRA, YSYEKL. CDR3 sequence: CASSLGLAGAVAKNIQYF. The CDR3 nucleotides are TGCGCCAGCAGCCTAGGACTAGCGGGGGCTGTAGCCAAAAACATTCAGTACTTC.

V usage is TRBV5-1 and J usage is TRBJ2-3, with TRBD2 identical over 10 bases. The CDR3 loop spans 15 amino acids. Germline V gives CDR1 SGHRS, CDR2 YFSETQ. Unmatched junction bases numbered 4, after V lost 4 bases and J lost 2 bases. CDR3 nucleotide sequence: TGCGCCAGCAGCCTTAGCGGGGGGTCCACAGATACGCAGTATTTT. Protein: CASSLSGGSTDTQYF.

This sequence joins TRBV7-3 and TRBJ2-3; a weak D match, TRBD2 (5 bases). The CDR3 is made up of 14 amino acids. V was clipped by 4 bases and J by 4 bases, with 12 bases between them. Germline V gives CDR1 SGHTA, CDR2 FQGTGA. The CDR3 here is CASSSGSAADTQYF. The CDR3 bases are TGTGCCAGCAGCTCCGGATCAGCGGCAGATACGCAGTATTTT.

The CDR3, as DNA: TGTGCCAGCAGCTTAGCGGGGGGGACAGGGCGTGACTATGGCTACACCTTC. Translated: CASSLAGGTGRDYGYTF. This rearrangement joins TRBV11-3 to TRBJ1-2; 9 bases align to TRBD1. V trimming: 1 base; J trimming: 3 bases; junction bases outside the gene matches: 9. The CDR3 extends over 17 amino acids. Germline CDR1 and CDR2: SGHNT and YENEEA.

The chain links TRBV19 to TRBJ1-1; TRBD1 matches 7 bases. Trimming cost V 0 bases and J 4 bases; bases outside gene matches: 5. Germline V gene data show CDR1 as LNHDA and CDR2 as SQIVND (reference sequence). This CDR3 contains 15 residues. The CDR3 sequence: CASSIDPGGFTEAFF. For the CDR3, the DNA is TGTGCCAGTAGTATAGATCCAGGGGGATTCACTGAAGCTTTCTTT.

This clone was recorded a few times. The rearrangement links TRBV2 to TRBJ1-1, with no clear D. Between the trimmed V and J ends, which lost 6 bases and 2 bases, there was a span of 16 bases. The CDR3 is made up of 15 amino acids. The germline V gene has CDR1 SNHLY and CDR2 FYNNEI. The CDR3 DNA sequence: TGTGCCAGCAGCCACTACTTCACCGCCAACACTGAAGCTTTCTTT. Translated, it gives CASSHYFTANTEAFF.

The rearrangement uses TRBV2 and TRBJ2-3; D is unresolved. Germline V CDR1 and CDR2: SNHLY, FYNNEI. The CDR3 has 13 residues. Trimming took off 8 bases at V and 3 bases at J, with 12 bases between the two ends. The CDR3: CASCNQRTDTQYF. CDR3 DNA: TGTGCCAGCTGCAACCAGAGGACAGATACGCAGTATTTT.

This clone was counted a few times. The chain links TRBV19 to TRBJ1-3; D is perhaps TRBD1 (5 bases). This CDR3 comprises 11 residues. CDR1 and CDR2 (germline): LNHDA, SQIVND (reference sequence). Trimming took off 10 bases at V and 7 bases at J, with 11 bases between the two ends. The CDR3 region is CATGQRNTIYF. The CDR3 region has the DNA TGTGCCACTGGACAACGGAACACCATATATTTT.

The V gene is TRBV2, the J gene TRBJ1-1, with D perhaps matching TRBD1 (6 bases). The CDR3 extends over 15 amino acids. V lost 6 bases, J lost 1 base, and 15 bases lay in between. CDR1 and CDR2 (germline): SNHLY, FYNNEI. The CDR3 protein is CASRNGAGANTEAFF. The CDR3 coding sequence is TGTGCCAGCAGGAACGGGGCAGGGGCGAACACTGAAGCTTTCTTT. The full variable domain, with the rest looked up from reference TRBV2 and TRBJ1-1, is EPEVTQTPSHQVTQMGQEVILRCVPISNHLYFYWYRQILGQKVEFLVSFYNNEISEKSEIFDDQFSVERPDGSNFTLKIRSTKLEDSAMYFCASRNGAGANTEAFFGQGTRLTVV.

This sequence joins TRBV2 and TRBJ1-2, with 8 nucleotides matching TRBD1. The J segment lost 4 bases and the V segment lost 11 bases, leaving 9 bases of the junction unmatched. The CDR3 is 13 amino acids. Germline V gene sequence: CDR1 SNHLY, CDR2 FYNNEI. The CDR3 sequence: CARRGQGSYGYTF. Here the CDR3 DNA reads TGTGCCCGAAGAGGACAGGGTTCCTATGGCTACACCTTC.

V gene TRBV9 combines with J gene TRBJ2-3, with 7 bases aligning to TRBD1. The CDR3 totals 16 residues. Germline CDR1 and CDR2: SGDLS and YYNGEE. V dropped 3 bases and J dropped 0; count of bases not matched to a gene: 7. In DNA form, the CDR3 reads TGTGCCAGCAGCGCTCGACAGGGTTCGAGCACAGATACGCAGTATTTT. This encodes CASSARQGSSTDTQYF.

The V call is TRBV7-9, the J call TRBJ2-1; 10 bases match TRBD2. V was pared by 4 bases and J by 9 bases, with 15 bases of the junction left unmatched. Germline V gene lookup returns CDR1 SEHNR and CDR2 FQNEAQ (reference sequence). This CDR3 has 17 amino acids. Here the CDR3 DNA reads TGTGCCAGCAGCTCCGATTCAACTAGCGGGGTGGATCGTGAGCAGTTCTTC. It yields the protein CASSSDSTSGVDREQFF.

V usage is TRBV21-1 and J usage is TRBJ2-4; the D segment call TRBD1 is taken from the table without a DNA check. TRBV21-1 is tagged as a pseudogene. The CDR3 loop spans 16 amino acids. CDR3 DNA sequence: TGTGCCAGCAGCAATCCGGGACAGGGGGCGCGGAACATTCAGTACTTC. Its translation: CASSNPGQGARNIQYF.

CDR3 region: CASEGQGAQEQYF. The CDR3 bases are TGTGCCAGTGAGGGACAGGGGGCGCAGGAGCAGTACTTC. The chain uses TRBV19 and TRBJ2-7, with TRBD1 matching over 12 bases. There are 13 residues in the CDR3. V was clipped by 8 bases and J by 7 bases; unmatched bases: 6. CDR1 and CDR2 (germline): LNHDA, SQIVND (reference sequence).

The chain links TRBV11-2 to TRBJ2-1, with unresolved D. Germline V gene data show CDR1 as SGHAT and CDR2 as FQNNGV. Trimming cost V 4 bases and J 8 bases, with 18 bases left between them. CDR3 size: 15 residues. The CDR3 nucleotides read TGTGCCAGCAGCTCTCGTCCTCCACCCCTGGATGAGCAGTTCTTC. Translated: CASSSRPPPLDEQFF.